This TCR beta chain was obtained from a study of cytomegalovirus exposure and HLA in healthy donors. A single count supports this clone. The PCR made use of 60 Vbeta and 13 Jbeta primers. Method: immunoSEQ multiplex PCR; TCRdb's copy keeps in-frame clones and lacks some. The top ten clones hold approximately 2.1% of a sample with some 150,000 clones, approximately 72% of them seen once. V lost 2 bases, J lost 4 bases, and 7 bases stayed unmatched. The germline V gene has CDR1 MNHEY and CDR2 SVGAGI. This CDR3 comprises 15 residues. This chain uses TRBV6-5 with TRBJ2-5; 7 positions agree with TRBD2. The TCR was taken from a man aged 40-49 years in good health and CMV-seronegative. The specimen was PBMCs. CDR3 residues: CASSYQTSLPETQYF. CDR3 sequence (DNA): TGTGCCAGCAGTTACCAGACTAGCCTTCCAGAGACCCAGTACTTC.